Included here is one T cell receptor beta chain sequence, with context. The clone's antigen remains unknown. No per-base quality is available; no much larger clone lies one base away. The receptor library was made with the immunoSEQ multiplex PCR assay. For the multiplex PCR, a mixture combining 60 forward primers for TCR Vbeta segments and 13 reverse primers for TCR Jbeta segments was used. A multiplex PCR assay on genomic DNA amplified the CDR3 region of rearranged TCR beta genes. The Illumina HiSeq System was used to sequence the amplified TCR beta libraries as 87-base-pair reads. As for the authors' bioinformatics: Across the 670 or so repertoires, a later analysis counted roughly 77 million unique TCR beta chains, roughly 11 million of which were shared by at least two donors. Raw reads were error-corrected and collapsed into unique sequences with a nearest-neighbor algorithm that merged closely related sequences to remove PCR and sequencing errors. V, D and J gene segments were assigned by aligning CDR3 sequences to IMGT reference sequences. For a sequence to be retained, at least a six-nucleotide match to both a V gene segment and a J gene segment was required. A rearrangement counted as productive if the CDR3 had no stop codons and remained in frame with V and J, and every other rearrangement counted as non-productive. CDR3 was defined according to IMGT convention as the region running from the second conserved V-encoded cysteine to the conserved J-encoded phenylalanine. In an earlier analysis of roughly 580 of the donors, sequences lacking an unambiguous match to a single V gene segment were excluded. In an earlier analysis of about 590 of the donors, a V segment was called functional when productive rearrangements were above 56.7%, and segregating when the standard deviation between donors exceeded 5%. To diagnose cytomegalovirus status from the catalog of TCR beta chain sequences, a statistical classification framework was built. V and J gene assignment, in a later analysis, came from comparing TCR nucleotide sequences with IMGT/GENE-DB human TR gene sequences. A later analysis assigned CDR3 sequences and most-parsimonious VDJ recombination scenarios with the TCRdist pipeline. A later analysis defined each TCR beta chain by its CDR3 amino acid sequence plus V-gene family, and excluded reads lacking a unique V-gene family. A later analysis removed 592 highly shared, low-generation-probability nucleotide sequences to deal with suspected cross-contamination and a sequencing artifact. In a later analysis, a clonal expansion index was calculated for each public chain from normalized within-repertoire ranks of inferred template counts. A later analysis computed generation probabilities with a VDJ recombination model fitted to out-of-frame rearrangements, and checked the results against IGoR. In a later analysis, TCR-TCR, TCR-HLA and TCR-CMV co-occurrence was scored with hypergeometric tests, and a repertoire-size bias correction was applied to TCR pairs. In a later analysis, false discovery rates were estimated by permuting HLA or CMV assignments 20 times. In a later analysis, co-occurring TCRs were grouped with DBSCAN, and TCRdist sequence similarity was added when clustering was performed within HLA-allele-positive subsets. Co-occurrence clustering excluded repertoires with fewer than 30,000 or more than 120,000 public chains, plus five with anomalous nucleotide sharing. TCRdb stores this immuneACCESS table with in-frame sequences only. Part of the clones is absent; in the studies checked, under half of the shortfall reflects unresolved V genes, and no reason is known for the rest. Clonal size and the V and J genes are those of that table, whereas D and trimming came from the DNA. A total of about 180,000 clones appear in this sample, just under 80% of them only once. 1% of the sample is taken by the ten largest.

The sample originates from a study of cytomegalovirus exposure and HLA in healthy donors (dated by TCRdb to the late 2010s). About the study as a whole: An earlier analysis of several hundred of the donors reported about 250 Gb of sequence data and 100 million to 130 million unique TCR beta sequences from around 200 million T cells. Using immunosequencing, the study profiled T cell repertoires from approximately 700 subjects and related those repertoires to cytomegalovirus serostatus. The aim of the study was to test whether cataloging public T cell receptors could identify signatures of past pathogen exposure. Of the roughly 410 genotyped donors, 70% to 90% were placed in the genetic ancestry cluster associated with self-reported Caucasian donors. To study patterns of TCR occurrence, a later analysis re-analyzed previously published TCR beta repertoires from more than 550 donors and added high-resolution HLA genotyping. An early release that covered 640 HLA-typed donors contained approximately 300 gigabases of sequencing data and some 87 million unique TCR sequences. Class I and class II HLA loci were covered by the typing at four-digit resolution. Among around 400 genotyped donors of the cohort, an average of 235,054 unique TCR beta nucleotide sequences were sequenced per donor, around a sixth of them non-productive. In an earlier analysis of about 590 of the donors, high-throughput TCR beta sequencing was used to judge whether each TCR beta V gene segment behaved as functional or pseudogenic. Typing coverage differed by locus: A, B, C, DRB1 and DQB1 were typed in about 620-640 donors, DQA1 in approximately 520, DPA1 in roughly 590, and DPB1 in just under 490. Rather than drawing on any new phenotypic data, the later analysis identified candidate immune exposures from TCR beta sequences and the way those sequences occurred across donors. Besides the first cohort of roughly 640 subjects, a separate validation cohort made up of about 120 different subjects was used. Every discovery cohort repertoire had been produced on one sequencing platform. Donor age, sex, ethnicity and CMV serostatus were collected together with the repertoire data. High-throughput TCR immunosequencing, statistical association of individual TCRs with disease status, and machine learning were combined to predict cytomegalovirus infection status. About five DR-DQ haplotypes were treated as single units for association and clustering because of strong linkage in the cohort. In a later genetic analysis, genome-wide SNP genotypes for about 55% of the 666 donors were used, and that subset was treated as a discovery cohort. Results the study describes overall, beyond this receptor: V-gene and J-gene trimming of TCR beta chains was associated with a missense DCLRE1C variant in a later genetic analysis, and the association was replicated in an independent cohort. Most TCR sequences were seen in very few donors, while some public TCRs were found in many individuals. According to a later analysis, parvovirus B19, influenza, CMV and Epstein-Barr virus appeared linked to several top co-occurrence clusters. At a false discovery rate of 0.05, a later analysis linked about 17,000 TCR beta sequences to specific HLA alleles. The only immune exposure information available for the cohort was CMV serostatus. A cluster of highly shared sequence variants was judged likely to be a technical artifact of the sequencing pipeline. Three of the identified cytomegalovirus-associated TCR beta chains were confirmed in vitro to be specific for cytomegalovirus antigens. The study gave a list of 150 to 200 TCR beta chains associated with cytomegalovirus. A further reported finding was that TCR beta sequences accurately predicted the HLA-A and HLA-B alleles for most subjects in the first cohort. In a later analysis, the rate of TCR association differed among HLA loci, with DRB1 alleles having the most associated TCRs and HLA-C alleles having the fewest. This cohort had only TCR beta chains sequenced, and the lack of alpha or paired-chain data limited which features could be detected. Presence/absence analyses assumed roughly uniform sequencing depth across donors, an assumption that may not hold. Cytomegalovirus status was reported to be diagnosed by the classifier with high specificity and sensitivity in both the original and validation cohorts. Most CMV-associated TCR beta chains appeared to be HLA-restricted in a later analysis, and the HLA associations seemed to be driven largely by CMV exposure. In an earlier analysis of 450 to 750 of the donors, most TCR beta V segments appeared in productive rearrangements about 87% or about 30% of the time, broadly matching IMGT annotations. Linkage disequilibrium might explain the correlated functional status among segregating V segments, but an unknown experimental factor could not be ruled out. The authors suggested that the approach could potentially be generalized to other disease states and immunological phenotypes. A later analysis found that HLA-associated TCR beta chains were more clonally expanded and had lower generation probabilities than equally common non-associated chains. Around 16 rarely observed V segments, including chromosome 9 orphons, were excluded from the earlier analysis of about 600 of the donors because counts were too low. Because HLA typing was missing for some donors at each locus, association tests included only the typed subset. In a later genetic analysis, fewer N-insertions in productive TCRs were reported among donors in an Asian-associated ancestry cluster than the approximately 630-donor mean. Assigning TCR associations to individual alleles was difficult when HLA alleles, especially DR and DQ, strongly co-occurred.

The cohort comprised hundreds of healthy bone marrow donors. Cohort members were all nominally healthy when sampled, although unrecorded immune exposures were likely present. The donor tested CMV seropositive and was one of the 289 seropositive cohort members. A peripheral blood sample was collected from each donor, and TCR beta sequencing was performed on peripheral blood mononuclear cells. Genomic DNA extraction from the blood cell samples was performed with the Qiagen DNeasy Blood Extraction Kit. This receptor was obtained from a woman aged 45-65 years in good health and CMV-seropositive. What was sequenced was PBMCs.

The sequenced DNA: TGTGCCAGCAGCCCACCGGGACAGGGGGACAATGAGCAGTTCTTC. Translation gives CASSPPGQGDNEQFF. This chain is built from TRBV7-2 and TRBJ2-1, with TRBD1 identical over 11 junction bases. V trim: 5 bases; J trim: 5 bases; unmatched bases: 5. The cysteine opens and the phenylalanine closes a CDR3 of 15 amino acids. Only the CDR3 part of the read is kept: 45 bases, read in frame from the first base. As encoded in the germline V gene, CDR1 is SGHTA while CDR2 is FQGNSA.